The 13 T cell receptor beta chains in this list originate from one sample, sequenced in a study of molecular identifiers for immune sequencing clone quantification. TCRdb ran MiXCR on the PCR reads and lists one entry per CDR3 protein. Of about 500,000 distinct CDR3 sequences listed, about 22% were seen once; the top ten hold around 0.84%. Sequenced: naive CD8+ T cells from blood, with Jurkat cell RNA spiked in. The subset is: FACS-sorted CD8+CD4-CCR7+CD45RA+ naive T cells. Receptors originate from a human donor in good health. Some libraries in this study had Jurkat cell RNA spiked in.

Only one count was recorded for this clonotype. The chain is built from TRBV7-6 and TRBJ2-3, with 8 bases aligning to TRBD1. V dropped 5 bases and J dropped 4; count of bases not matched to a gene: 5. The CDR3 is made up of 14 amino acids. CDR1 SGHVS and CDR2 FNYEAQ come from the germline V gene. The CDR3 loop is CASSQYRGSDTQYF. For the CDR3, the DNA is TGTGCCAGCAGCCAATACAGGGGGTCAGATACGCAGTATTTT.

The table lists this clonotype with a few counts. The chain couples TRBV5-6 to TRBJ2-5, with TRBD2 as a possible D gene (5 bases). V shed 1 base and J shed 7 bases, with 14 bases lying between them. This CDR3 contains 14 residues. Germline loops: CDR1 SGHDT, CDR2 YYEEEE. The CDR3, as DNA: TGTGCCAGCAGCTTGATAGCGTACCCCGGGACCCAGTACTTC. It encodes CASSLIAYPGTQYF. Using reference TRBV5-6 and TRBJ2-5 for the parts outside the CDR3, the full variable domain is DAGVTQSPTHLIKTRGQQVTLRCSPKSGHDTVSWYQQALGQGPQFIFQYYEEEERQRGNFPDRFSGHQFPNYSSELNVNALLLGDSALYLCASSLIAYPGTQYFGPGTRLLVL.

Ten or more counts support this clonotype. The rearrangement links TRBV1 to TRBJ2-3; no check of the table's D call, TRBD2, against the DNA was made. TRBV1 is classified as a pseudogene. The CDR3 spans 16 residues. CDR3 coding DNA: TGCACCAGCAGCCAAGATCTAGCGGGGGGGTCGGATACGCAGTATTTT. The encoded protein is CTSSQDLAGGSDTQYF.

In this sample, this clonotype turned up many times. The chain couples TRBV4-2 to TRBJ2-7; D is uncertain. The germline V gene has CDR1 LGHNA and CDR2 YNFKEQ. The CDR3 runs to 16 residues. V was pared by 1 base and J by 0 bases, with 13 bases between. CDR3 DNA: TGTGCCAGCAGCCAAGGTAGCTCATTAACCTCCTACGAGCAGTACTTC. Protein sequence: CASSQGSSLTSYEQYF.

This clonotype appeared many times. An end of the junction does not agree with germline; a read error may underlie this. The rearrangement links TRBV7-7 to TRBJ2-5; 8 bases map to TRBD2. The CDR3 consists of 13 residues. The germline V gene encodes CDR1 SSHAT and CDR2 FNYEAQ (reference sequence). CDR3 loop: CASSLAGLETQYF. Written as DNA, the CDR3 is TGTGCTAGCAGCTTAGCGGGGCTCGAGACCCAGTACTTC.

This clonotype showed up just once. Since the CDR3 does not end with the conserved phenylalanine or tryptophan, this likely comes from a read error. This chain joins TRBV11-1 and TRBJ2-7; D is unresolved. Germline lookup yields CDR1 SGHAT and CDR2 FQDESV (reference sequence). V lost 4 bases, J lost 3 bases, and 19 bases lay in between. This CDR3 region has 16 residues. The CDR3 DNA follows: TGTGCCAGCAGCTCGACCCCGGCGGCTAGAGGCTACGAGCAGTACCTC. This translates into CASSSTPAARGYEQYL.

Comment on this clonotype: This may come from a read error, since a much larger clone is one base off. This chain joins TRBV5-3 and TRBJ1-1; 7 bases map to TRBD1. TRBV5-3 qualifies as an ORF whose function is uncertain. After removal of 8 bases from V and 6 bases from J, the junction contained 16 bases not matched to a gene. The CDR3 has 15 residues. This chain's CDR3 is CASSPRDRSYAEAFF. Written as DNA, the CDR3 is TGTGCCAGCAGCCCTAGGGACAGATCATACGCTGAAGCTTTCTTT.

This clonotype has a handful of counts. This chain joins TRBV10-3 and TRBJ1-5; unclear D gene. The V gene's germline CDR1 is ENHRY and CDR2 SYGVKD. CDR3 size: 14 residues. Trimming took off 6 bases at V and 0 bases at J, with 9 bases between the two ends. The CDR3 bases are TGTGCCATCAGCCCGGGCGGTAGCAATCAGCCCCAGCATTTT. It is translated as CAISPGGSNQPQHF.

In the case of this clonotype: Possible read error: a much larger clone is one base away. V usage is TRBV7-9 and J usage is TRBJ2-3; no firm D call. The CDR3 runs to 17 residues. V was pared by 2 bases and J by 4 bases, with 19 bases between. Germline CDR1 reads SEHNR; CDR2 reads FQNEAQ (reference sequence). This CDR3 reads CASSLSQTEYRADTQYF. DNA for the CDR3: TGTGCCAGCAGCTTAAGTCAAACGGAGTACCGCGCAGATACGCAGTATTTT.

This clonotype was seen many times. The chain employs TRBV28 and TRBJ2-2, with D unresolved. Germline V CDR1 and CDR2: MDHEN, SYDVKM. This CDR3 is 13 amino acids long. V lost 6 bases and J 1 base, leaving 6 bases between the germline ends. The CDR3 bases are TGTGCCAGCAGCCCGAGGAACACCGGGGAGCTGTTTTTT. Protein sequence: CASSPRNTGELFF.

Many counts were recorded for this clonotype. The genes are TRBV6-5 and TRBJ2-5; perhaps D is TRBD1 or TRBD2 (5 bases each). Germline CDR1 reads MNHEY; CDR2 reads SVGAGI. The ends were cut back, 5 bases at V and 1 base at J, with 11 bases in the middle. This CDR3 spans 14 amino acids. CDR3 loop: CASSLWDGQETQYF. Here the CDR3 DNA reads TGTGCCAGCAGTCTCTGGGACGGCCAAGAGACCCAGTACTTC.

Many counts were recorded for this clonotype. CDR3 amino acids: CASSLTGSTYEQYF. CDR3 bases: TGTGCCAGCAGCTTGACAGGGTCGACCTACGAGCAGTACTTC. The chain joins TRBV5-6 to TRBJ2-7; D possibly corresponds to TRBD1 (6 bases). The germline V gene encodes CDR1 SGHDT and CDR2 YYEEEE. V gave up 1 base and J gave up 2 bases, with 10 bases separating them. The CDR3 totals 14 residues.

This clonotype was observed many times. The rearrangement joins TRBV6-2 or TRBV6-3 to TRBJ2-7; tentative D call: TRBD2 (5 bases). Germline CDR1 MNHEY, CDR2 SVGEGT. Between the trimmed V and J ends, which lost 2 bases and 7 bases, there was a span of 15 bases. This CDR3 comprises 14 residues. The CDR3 nucleotides read TGTGCCAGCAGTTACACCAAGGCCGGGGTTGAGCAGTACTTC. It encodes CASSYTKAGVEQYF.